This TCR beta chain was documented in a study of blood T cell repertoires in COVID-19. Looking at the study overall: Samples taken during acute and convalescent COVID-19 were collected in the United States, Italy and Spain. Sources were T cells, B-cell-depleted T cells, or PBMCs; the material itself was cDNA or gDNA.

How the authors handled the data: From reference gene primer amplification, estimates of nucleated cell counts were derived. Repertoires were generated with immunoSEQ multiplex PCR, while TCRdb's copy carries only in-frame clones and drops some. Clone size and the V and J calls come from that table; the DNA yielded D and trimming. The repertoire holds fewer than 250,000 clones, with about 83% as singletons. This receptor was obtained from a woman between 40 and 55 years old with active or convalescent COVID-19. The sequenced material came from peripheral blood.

In nucleotides, the CDR3 is TGTGCCACCAGTGATTTGGGACAGTACAATGAGCAGTTCTTC. The encoded protein is CATSDLGQYNEQFF. The chain couples TRBV24-1 to TRBJ2-1, with TRBD1 as a possible D gene (6 bases). V lost 0 bases and J 4 bases, leaving 6 bases between the germline ends. The CDR3 covers 14 residues. Germline V gene lookup returns CDR1 KGHDR and CDR2 SFDVKD.